One and the same sample provided the 16 T cell receptor beta chains below, sequenced in a study of CD8 T cells in ankylosing spondylitis. General study results and limits: About 8 highly homologous variants made up a TCR beta motif that seemed to typify ankylosing spondylitis blood.

TCRdb reprocessed the 5' RACE reads via MiXCR and lists one record per CDR3 protein. The sample includes roughly 670,000 distinct CDR3 sequences, around 19% of them seen just once. For these receptors, no antigen is known. Input material: blood, either unsorted or a sorted T cell fraction (not recorded which). Receptor source: a male donor with ankylosing spondylitis.

The J gene is TRBJ2-5, the V gene TRBV2; D may match TRBD1 or TRBD2 (5 bases each). V lost 8 bases and J 5 bases, leaving 18 bases between the germline ends. CDR3 size: 14 residues. The germline gives CDR1 SNHLY, CDR2 FYNNEI. CDR3 coding DNA: TGTGCCAGCCCCCCGGTGGGGGTTCGGGAGACCCAGTACTTC. Translating gives CASPPVGVRETQYF.

V and J are TRBV7-2 and TRBJ2-1; maybe TRBD2 (5 bases). Germline V gene lookup returns CDR1 SGHTA and CDR2 FQGNSA. V was cut by 5 bases and J by 3 bases, with 17 bases left in between. The CDR3 has 16 amino acids. The DNA for the CDR3 is TGTGCCAGCAGCGCCCGAGGAGGATTTAGCTACAATGAGCAGTTCTTC. Amino acids: CASSARGGFSYNEQFF. The full variable domain, rest sourced from reference TRBV7-2 and TRBJ2-1, is GAGVSQSPSNKVTEKGKDVELRCDPISGHTALYWYRQSLGQGLEFLIYFQGNSAPDKSGLPSDRFSAERTGGSVSTLTIQRTQQEDSAVYLCASSARGGFSYNEQFFGPGTRLTVL.

The chain uses TRBV4-2 and TRBJ2-1; the match to TRBD2 covers 9 bases. The ends lost 0 bases at V and 6 bases at J; junction bases unmatched: 6. Germline CDR1 and CDR2: LGHNA and YNFKEQ. There are 16 residues in the CDR3. The CDR3 region is CASSQDPGGGANEQFF. The CDR3 coding sequence is TGTGCCAGCAGCCAAGATCCGGGCGGGGGGGCCAATGAGCAGTTCTTC.

This clonotype appeared a few times. This sequence joins TRBV20-1 and TRBJ2-5; perhaps TRBD1 as D (5 bases). The V end was cut by 2 bases, the J end by 4 bases, with 8 bases between. This CDR3 contains 12 residues. Germline lookup yields CDR1 DFQATT and CDR2 SNEGSKA (reference sequence). CDR3 DNA sequence: TGCAGTGCTAGACAGGGCGGAGAGACCCAGTACTTC. It encodes CSARQGGETQYF.

This clonotype came up once. The CDR3 reads CASSSKVDDTQYF. The CDR3, as DNA: TGTGCCAGCAGTTCAAAGGTAGACGATACGCAGTATTTT. The chain employs TRBV12-3 or TRBV12-4 and TRBJ2-3; the D is unclear. Between the trimmed V and J ends, which lost 4 bases and 6 bases, there was a span of 11 bases. This CDR3 is built from 13 residues.

The CDR3 nucleotides are TGTGCCAGCAGCCAAGTGCTTGCGACAGCAAAAATGAACACTGAAGCTTTCTTT. Encoded protein: CASSQVLATAKMNTEAFF. The chain recombines TRBV3-1 with TRBJ1-1; possibly TRBD1 for D (5 bases). Per germline, CDR1 LGHDT and CDR2 YNNKEL (reference sequence). Between the trimmed V and J ends, which lost 1 base and 0 bases, there was a span of 18 bases. This CDR3 has 18 amino acids.

CDR3 sequence: CASSTGGSGNTEAFF. The CDR3 nucleotides are TGTGCCAGCAGCACAGGGGGATCCGGGAACACTGAAGCTTTCTTT. The gene calls are TRBV9 and TRBJ1-1; 8 bases fit TRBD1. Germline V CDR1 and CDR2: SGDLS, YYNGEE. This CDR3 spans 15 amino acids. After removal of 4 bases from V and 1 base from J, the junction contained 6 bases not matched to a gene.

The sample holds a few counts of this clonotype. The gene calls are TRBV20-1 and TRBJ2-3; 9 bases agree with TRBD2. The germline CDR1 and CDR2 sequences are DFQATT and SNEGSKA (reference sequence). The CDR3 totals 16 residues. The V segment lost 6 bases and the J segment 4 bases; nucleotides outside the gene matches: 14. The CDR3 protein is CSARMAGGTRADTQYF. In DNA form, the CDR3 reads TGCAGTGCCCGAATGGCGGGGGGGACCCGGGCAGATACGCAGTATTTT.

V and J are TRBV12-3 or TRBV12-4 and TRBJ2-3; TRBD2 matches at 8 bases. The CDR3 is 13 residues long. The V gene end was trimmed by 6 bases and the J gene end by 4 bases; junction bases not matched to a gene: 3. The CDR3 bases are TGTGCCAGCAGGGCGGGGGGCGCAGATACGCAGTATTTT. This translates into CASRAGGADTQYF.

The chain combines TRBV4-1 with TRBJ1-3; TRBD1 might be the D (5 bases). The germline gives CDR1 MGHRA, CDR2 YSYEKL. The CDR3 is 15 residues long. Trimming took off 0 bases at V and 4 bases at J, with 10 bases between the two ends. The CDR3 nucleotides read TGCGCCAGCAGCCAAGATCAGGGTACGGGAAACACCATATATTTT. Its protein product is CASSQDQGTGNTIYF.

This clonotype was seen a few times. The chain recombines TRBV15 with TRBJ1-2; D is unresolved. The ends were cut back, 8 bases at V and 8 bases at J, with 15 bases in the middle. Germline-derived CDR1 and CDR2 are LNHNV and YYDKDF (reference sequence). This CDR3 has 12 amino acids. CDR3 DNA: TGTGCCACCTCTAGCAGTTTGTCCGGCTACACCTTC. Translation gives CATSSSLSGYTF.

This chain's CDR3 is CASSINSGTVYEQYF. CDR3 nucleotide sequence: TGTGCCAGTAGTATTAACTCGGGCACGGTCTACGAGCAGTACTTC. V gene TRBV19 combines with J gene TRBJ2-7; D is unclear. This CDR3 region has 15 residues. The germline CDR1 and CDR2 sequences are LNHDA and SQIVND (reference sequence). V lost 3 bases to trimming and J lost 3 bases, with 15 bases between them.

The chain couples TRBV30 to TRBJ2-1; maybe TRBD1 (6 bases). CDR1 and CDR2 from the germline V gene are GTSNPN and SVGIG (reference sequence). The V end lost 0 bases, the J end lost 9 bases, and 21 bases lay between the germline ends. The CDR3 covers 16 residues. CDR3 amino acids: CAWSVYALEGQSEQFF. The DNA of the CDR3 is TGTGCCTGGAGTGTGTACGCTCTAGAGGGACAAAGTGAGCAGTTCTTC.

This clonotype was detected a few times. V is TRBV6-2 or TRBV6-3 and J is TRBJ2-1, with 9 bases that match TRBD2. Germline trimming cut 2 bases from V and 7 bases from J; bases unmatched to any gene: 15. The CDR3 covers 18 residues. CDR1 MNHEY and CDR2 SVGEGT come from the germline V gene. This CDR3 is CASSYTPGTSGRRNEQFF. The CDR3 region has the DNA TGTGCCAGCAGTTACACACCCGGTACTAGCGGGCGCCGAAATGAGCAGTTCTTC.

V usage is TRBV29-1 and J usage is TRBJ2-7; perhaps TRBD2 as D (6 bases). The CDR3 contains 12 residues. V was trimmed by 7 bases and J by 1 base, leaving 11 bases between them. Per the germline V gene, CDR1 is SQVTM and CDR2 is ANQGSEA. In nucleotides, the CDR3 is TGCAGCGGGAGGGACGGATCCTACGAGCAGTACTTC. Translation gives CSGRDGSYEQYF.

This clonotype was picked up a small number of times. The chain couples TRBV28 to TRBJ1-5; the D gene is possibly TRBD1 (5 bases). The ends were cut back, 4 bases at V and 2 bases at J, with 15 bases in the middle. This CDR3 contains 16 residues. Germline lookup yields CDR1 MDHEN and CDR2 SYDVKM. CDR3 in DNA: TGTGCCAGCAGTTCGAGTGGGTGGGGGGGCAATCAGCCCCAGCATTTT. This translates into CASSSSGWGGNQPQHF.